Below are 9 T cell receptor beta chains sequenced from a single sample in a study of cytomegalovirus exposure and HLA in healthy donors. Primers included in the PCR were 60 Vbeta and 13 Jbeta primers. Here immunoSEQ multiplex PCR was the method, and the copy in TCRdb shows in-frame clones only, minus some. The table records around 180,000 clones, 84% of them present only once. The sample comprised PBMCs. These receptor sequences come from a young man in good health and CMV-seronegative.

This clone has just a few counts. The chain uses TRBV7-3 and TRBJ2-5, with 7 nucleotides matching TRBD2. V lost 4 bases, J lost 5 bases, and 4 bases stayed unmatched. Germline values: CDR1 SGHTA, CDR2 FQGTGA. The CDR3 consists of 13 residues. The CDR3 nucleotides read TGTGCCAGCAGCTGGGGGGGTCGGGAGACCCAGTACTTC. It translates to CASSWGGRETQYF. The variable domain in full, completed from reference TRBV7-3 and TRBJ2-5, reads GAGVSQTPSNKVTEKGKYVELRCDPISGHTALYWYRQSLGQGPEFLIYFQGTGAADDSGLPNDRFFAVRPEGSVSTLKIQRTERGDSAVYLCASSWGGRETQYFGPGTRLLVL.

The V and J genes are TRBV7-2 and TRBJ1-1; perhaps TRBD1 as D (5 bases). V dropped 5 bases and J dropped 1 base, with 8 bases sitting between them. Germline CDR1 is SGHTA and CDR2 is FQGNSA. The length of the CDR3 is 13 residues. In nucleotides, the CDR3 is TGTGCCAGCAGCAGAGGACAGAACACTGAAGCTTTCTTT. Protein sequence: CASSRGQNTEAFF.

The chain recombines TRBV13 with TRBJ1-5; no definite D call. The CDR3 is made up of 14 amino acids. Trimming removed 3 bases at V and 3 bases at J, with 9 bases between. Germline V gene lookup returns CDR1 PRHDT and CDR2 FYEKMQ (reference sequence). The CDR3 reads CASSFGGYNQPQHF. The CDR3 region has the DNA TGTGCCAGCAGCTTCGGCGGATACAATCAGCCCCAGCATTTT.

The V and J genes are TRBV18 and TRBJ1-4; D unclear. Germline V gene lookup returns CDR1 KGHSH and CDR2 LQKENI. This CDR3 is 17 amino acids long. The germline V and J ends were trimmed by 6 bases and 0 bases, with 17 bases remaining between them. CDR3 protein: CASSPVGGKATNEKLFF. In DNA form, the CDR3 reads TGTGCCAGCTCCCCTGTCGGAGGAAAGGCAACTAATGAAAAACTGTTTTTT.

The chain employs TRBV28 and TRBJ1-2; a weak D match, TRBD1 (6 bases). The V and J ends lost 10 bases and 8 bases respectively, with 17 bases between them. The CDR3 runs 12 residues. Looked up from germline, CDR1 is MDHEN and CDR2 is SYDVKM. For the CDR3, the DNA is TGTGCCACCGATTTTGGGGGCGGGGGCTACACCTTC. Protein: CATDFGGGGYTF.

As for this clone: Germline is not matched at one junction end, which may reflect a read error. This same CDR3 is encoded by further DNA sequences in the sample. The CDR3 spells CASSLQTGTFSF. The CDR3 region has the DNA TGTGCCAGCAGTTTACAGACAGGGACTTTCTCCTTC. V gene TRBV28 combines with J gene TRBJ2-7; possible D gene TRBD1, 7 bases. This CDR3 comprises 12 residues. Per germline, CDR1 MDHEN and CDR2 SYDVKM.

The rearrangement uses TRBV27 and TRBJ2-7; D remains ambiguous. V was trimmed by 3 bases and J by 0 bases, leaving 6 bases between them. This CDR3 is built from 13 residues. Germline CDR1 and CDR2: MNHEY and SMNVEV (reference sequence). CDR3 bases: TGTGCCAGCAGTTTTCAGATCTCCTACGAGCAGTACTTC. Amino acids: CASSFQISYEQYF.

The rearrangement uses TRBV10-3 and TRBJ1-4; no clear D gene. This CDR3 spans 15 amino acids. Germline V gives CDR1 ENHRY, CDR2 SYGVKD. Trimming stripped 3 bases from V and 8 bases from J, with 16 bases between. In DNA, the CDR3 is TGTGCCATCAGTGAAGGTTCCCAGGCGGGAGAAAAACTGTTTTTT. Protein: CAISEGSQAGEKLFF.

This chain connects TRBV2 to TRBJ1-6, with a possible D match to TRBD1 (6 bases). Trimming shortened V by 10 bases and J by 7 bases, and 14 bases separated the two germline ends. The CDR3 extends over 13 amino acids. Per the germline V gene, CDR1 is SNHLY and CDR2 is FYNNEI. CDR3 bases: TGTGCCAACCCTGCAGGGGAGAATTCACCCCTCCACTTT. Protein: CANPAGENSPLHF.